This T cell receptor beta chain appears in the sequencing data of a study of blood T cell repertoires in COVID-19. Overall study context: The cDNA or gDNA used as material had been derived from T cells, B-cell-depleted T cells, or PBMCs.

The assay was immunoSEQ multiplex PCR, and TCRdb's table has in-frame clones only and misses some. The sample has over 200,000 clones, about 90% seen once. The CDR3 is 15 residues long. Germline trimming cut 5 bases from V and 3 bases from J; bases unmatched to any gene: 9. Germline CDR1 and CDR2: MDHEN and SYDVKM. Material: peripheral blood. V gene TRBV28 combines with J gene TRBJ1-2; TRBD1 agrees at 7 bases. This TCR was sampled from a man in his forties with active or convalescent COVID-19. CDR3 nucleotides: TGTGCCAGCAGTACACCGGGACAGAGCTACTATGGCTACACCTTC. It codes for CASSTPGQSYYGYTF.